This T cell receptor (beta chain) came from a study of T cells in Graves' hyperthyroidism and ophthalmopathy. Study in general: Before treatment of any kind, peripheral blood was taken at initial diagnosis. Study results and limitations: Progression to ophthalmopathy was predicted a median of roughly seven months early.

This clonotype was recorded many times. Its matching antigen is unknown. TCR beta CDR3 regions were amplified from RNA. Carried out on the TCR CDR3, a first-round RT-PCR used the HTBI primer set. MiXCR, run by TCRdb on the multiplex PCR reads, gives a single entry per CDR3 protein. The data hold approximately 520,000 distinct CDR3 sequences, with 20% to 25% observed a single time. The CDR3 extends over 15 amino acids. The V end lost 2 bases, the J end lost 6 bases, and 16 bases lay between the germline ends. Germline V lookup: CDR1 MNHEY, CDR2 SVGEGT. For Graves' hyperthyroidism to be stable, ophthalmopathy could not progress within 18 months. Clinical symptoms, serum thyroxine, TRAb, thyroid ultrasound and orbital computed tomography informed diagnoses.

The receptor was isolated from a man younger than 35 with Graves' hyperthyroidism. Sample: blood. The V call is TRBV6-2 or TRBV6-3, the J call TRBJ1-1; D gene ambiguous. In DNA, the CDR3 is TGTGCCAGCAGTTACGACGAGGGAATGCAGTCTGAAGCTTTCTTT. Encoded protein: CASSYDEGMQSEAFF.